Below, 20 T cell receptor beta chains from the same sample are listed, as sequenced in a study of cytomegalovirus exposure and HLA in healthy donors. The protocol was immunoSEQ multiplex PCR, while the TCRdb copy is restricted to in-frame clones and leaves out a portion. The data show some 350,000 clones, 75% to 90% seen once. The specimen sequenced was PBMCs. Source of these receptors: a woman aged 25 to 39 in good health and CMV-seropositive.

The chain couples TRBV5-1 to TRBJ2-5; no firm D call. With 0 bases removed from V and 1 base from J, the gap between germline ends came to 19 bases. The CDR3 has 18 amino acids. CDR1 and CDR2 (germline): SGHRS, YFSETQ. For the CDR3, the DNA is TGCGCCAGCAGCTTGGGGCTCAGGAGAACCTCAACCCAAGAGACCCAGTACTTC. The encoded protein is CASSLGLRRTSTQETQYF.

The chain links TRBV19 to TRBJ2-3; 8 nucleotides agree with TRBD2. V was clipped by 7 bases and J by 5 bases; unmatched bases: 8. From germline, CDR1 is LNHDA and CDR2 SQIVND (reference sequence). CDR3 size: 14 residues. The CDR3 DNA reads TGTGCCAGTACCACCGGACTAGCCGTAGATACGCAGTATTTT. Residues: CASTTGLAVDTQYF.

The chain couples TRBV25-1 to TRBJ1-4; the D gene is possibly TRBD1 (5 bases). This CDR3 contains 18 residues. The V gene's germline CDR1 is MGHDK and CDR2 SYGVNS. V was pared by 7 bases and J by 8 bases, with 29 bases between. CDR3 in DNA: TGTGCCAGCACCCCCCATGATCCTGGCAGGGCAACCAACGAAAAACTGTTTTTT. As protein: CASTPHDPGRATNEKLFF.

V gene TRBV6-5 combines with J gene TRBJ2-5; 12 nucleotides agree with TRBD2. The CDR3 is 15 residues long. CDR1 is MNHEY, CDR2 SVGAGI, per germline. V lost 6 bases and J lost 5; bases outside the gene matches: 7. The CDR3 sequence: CASRKGLAGMETQYF. The CDR3 DNA reads as TGTGCCAGCAGGAAAGGACTAGCGGGGATGGAGACCCAGTACTTC.

The chain is built from TRBV15 and TRBJ1-1; D remains ambiguous. This CDR3 is 14 amino acids long. V lost 3 bases, J lost 4 bases, and 12 bases lay in between. CDR1 is LNHNV, CDR2 YYDKDF, per germline (reference sequence). CDR3 loop: CATSRDLPPTEAFF. The DNA for the CDR3 is TGTGCCACCAGCAGGGACTTACCTCCCACTGAAGCTTTCTTT.

The chain uses TRBV19 and TRBJ2-1; 8 bases fit TRBD2. Trimming took 7 bases from V and 5 from J; bases not matched to a gene: 16. Germline lookup yields CDR1 LNHDA and CDR2 SQIVND (reference sequence). CDR3 size: 17 residues. DNA for the CDR3: TGTGCCAGTAACCCCGGGAGGGTCTTGGCAACGGACAATGAGCAGTTCTTC. Amino acids: CASNPGRVLATDNEQFF.

Concerning this clone: Other DNA sequences of this sample code for an identical CDR3. The J gene is TRBJ1-6, the V gene TRBV19; no definite D call. Germline V gene lookup returns CDR1 LNHDA and CDR2 SQIVND (reference sequence). The CDR3 spans 12 residues. Between the trimmed V and J ends, which lost 1 base and 7 bases, there was a span of 2 bases. CDR3 DNA sequence: TGTGCCAGTAGTATAGTCAATTCACCCCTCCACTTT. Protein sequence: CASSIVNSPLHF.

This clone was observed once. The chain recombines TRBV6-4 with TRBJ2-2; 7 nucleotides match TRBD2. The CDR3 covers 15 residues. Germline assignment: CDR1 MRHNA and CDR2 SNTAGT. V dropped 0 bases and J dropped 6; count of bases not matched to a gene: 4. The CDR3 loop is CASSDSRTRAGELFF. The CDR3 DNA reads TGTGCCAGCAGTGACTCGCGGACTAGAGCCGGGGAGCTGTTTTTT.

This sequence joins TRBV7-8 and TRBJ2-7; no reliable D call. CDR1 and CDR2 from the germline V gene are SGHVS and FQNEAQ. The CDR3 is 15 residues long. Trimming took 1 base from V and 0 from J, leaving 10 bases between them. In DNA form, the CDR3 reads TGTGCCAGCAGCTTAGGAGGCTCGAGCTCCTACGAGCAGTACTTC. Its protein is CASSLGGSSSYEQYF.

V gene TRBV14 combines with J gene TRBJ2-7; TRBD1 might be the D (5 bases). Trimming stripped 1 base from V and 0 bases from J, with 7 bases between. CDR3 length equals 14 residues. Germline V lookup: CDR1 SGHDN, CDR2 FVKESK. The CDR3 coding sequence is TGTGCCAGCAGCCAAGCCAGGGCCTCCTACGAGCAGTACTTC. Translated, it gives CASSQARASYEQYF. The full variable domain, with the rest looked up from reference TRBV14 and TRBJ2-7, is EAGVTQFPSHSVIEKGQTVTLRCDPISGHDNLYWYRRVMGKEIKFLLHFVKESKQDESGMPNNRFLAERTGGTYSTLKVQPAELEDSGVYFCASSQARASYEQYFGPGTRLTVT.

For this clone: The limits of the CDR3 on the DNA are not certain, so only TCRdb's listed CDR3 is given. This rearrangement joins TRBV6-5 to TRBJ2-7. Germline CDR1 is MNHEY and CDR2 is SVGAGI. The CDR3 spans 16 residues, counting both ends. The chain's CDR3 is CASSSSGDNIYYEQYF.

The table lists this clone with a few counts. The V and J genes are TRBV7-9 and TRBJ2-7, with unresolved D. The CDR3 runs 11 residues. Trimming took off 5 bases at V and 7 bases at J, with 9 bases between the two ends. CDR1 is SEHNR, CDR2 FQNEAQ, per germline (reference sequence). In DNA, the CDR3 is TGTGCCAGCAGCGTGGCCCGGGAGCAGTACTTC. It translates to CASSVAREQYF.

The chain links TRBV27 to TRBJ1-5; D not certain. CDR1 is MNHEY and CDR2 is SMNVEV in the germline V gene (reference sequence). The CDR3 sequence is 14 residues long. V lost 3 bases and J lost 3, with 9 bases in between. The CDR3 DNA sequence: TGTGCCAGCAGTTTTGGGCTCTCCAATCAGCCCCAGCATTTT. As protein: CASSFGLSNQPQHF.

The chain joins TRBV15 to TRBJ2-7; D unresolved. The V gene's germline CDR1 is LNHNV and CDR2 YYDKDF (reference sequence). This CDR3 contains 13 residues. V shed 0 bases and J shed 4 bases, with 7 bases lying between them. This chain's CDR3 is CATSRDSEYEQYF. For the CDR3, the DNA is TGTGCCACCAGCAGAGACTCCGAATACGAGCAGTACTTC.

This rearrangement joins TRBV27 to TRBJ2-2, with TRBD2 matching 10 bases. With V trimmed by 5 bases and J by 6 bases, 12 bases remained unmatched. The CDR3 spans 17 residues. Germline CDR1 MNHEY, CDR2 SMNVEV (reference sequence). For the CDR3, the DNA is TGTGCCAGCAGTGTCCCCCGGCTAGCGGGAGTTGCCGGGGAGCTGTTTTTT. It yields the protein CASSVPRLAGVAGELFF.

Here the CDR3 DNA reads TGTGCCAGCAGCAAATGGGGTCCCAACACCGGGGAGCTGTTTTTT. Its protein product is CASSKWGPNTGELFF. The chain uses TRBV21-1 and TRBJ2-2. TRBV21-1 is designated a pseudogene. This CDR3 has 15 amino acids.

The chain's CDR3 is CAKRHPSVWSYEQYF. As DNA, the CDR3 is TGTGCCAAAAGACATCCCAGTGTATGGTCTTACGAGCAGTACTTC. The chain is built from TRBV6-5 and TRBJ2-7; no clear D gene. The CDR3 sequence is 15 residues long. V was shortened by 10 bases and J by 4 bases, with 23 bases between the two germline ends. In germline, CDR1 is MNHEY, CDR2 SVGAGI.

The chain recombines TRBV27 with TRBJ2-7; a weak D match, TRBD1 (6 bases). V lost 3 bases to trimming and J lost 4 bases, with 13 bases between them. CDR3 length: 14 amino acids. The germline V gene has CDR1 MNHEY and CDR2 SMNVEV (reference sequence). CDR3 sequence reads: CASSFLGQIYEQYF. Written as DNA, the CDR3 is TGTGCCAGCAGTTTCCTCGGACAGATTTACGAGCAGTACTTC.

V is TRBV7-2 and J is TRBJ1-4; unclear D gene. V lost 5 bases, J lost 8 bases, and 18 bases lay in between. The CDR3 has 15 residues. In germline, CDR1 is SGHTA, CDR2 FQGNSA. The CDR3 nucleotides are TGTGCCAGCAGCAAACCACCGGCCACCGGGGAAAAACTGTTTTTT. It translates to CASSKPPATGEKLFF. Looking up the rest from reference TRBV7-2 and TRBJ1-4 gives the full variable domain: GAGVSQSPSNKVTEKGKDVELRCDPISGHTALYWYRQSLGQGLEFLIYFQGNSAPDKSGLPSDRFSAERTGGSVSTLTIQRTQQEDSAVYLCASSKPPATGEKLFFGSGTQLSVL.

This rearrangement joins TRBV7-2 to TRBJ2-7; 11 positions match TRBD2. CDR3 length equals 15 residues. Germline V gene lookup returns CDR1 SGHTA and CDR2 FQGNSA. J was trimmed by 3 bases and V by 4 bases; bases with no gene match: 5. CDR3 region: CASSSGTSGFYEQYF. CDR3 in DNA: TGTGCCAGCAGCTCCGGGACTAGCGGATTCTACGAGCAGTACTTC.